This TCR beta chain derives from a study of T cells after yellow fever vaccination. This CDR3 contains 11 residues. Trimming stripped 1 base from V and 12 bases from J, with 6 bases between. CDR1 is SNHLY and CDR2 is FYNNEI in the germline V gene. Using its own MiXCR run on the 5' RACE reads, TCRdb lists one record per CDR3 protein. The table records about 160,000 distinct CDR3 sequences, 6% to 7.5% of them present only once. This clonotype was seen ten or more times. V is TRBV2 and J is TRBJ2-2, with D unclear. This TCR was sampled from a man aged 18-30 years who received the YFV17D yellow fever vaccine. This sample comprised CD4+ T cells sorted from PBMCs, obtained 4 to 5 days after the first yellow fever vaccination. The CDR3 region is CASSEVAKLFF. CDR3 in DNA: TGTGCCAGCAGTGAAGTGGCGAAGCTGTTTTTT.